This T cell receptor beta chain was found in a study of blood T cells in healthy people across ages. Study results and limitations: Both naive CD4+ cell counts and diversity were greater in long-lived donors than in aged donors.

The length of the CDR3 is 14 residues. Germline lookup yields CDR1 DFQATT and CDR2 SNEGSKA (reference sequence). The germline V and J ends were trimmed by 6 bases and 1 base, with 16 bases remaining between them. The table lists this clonotype with a few counts. What it binds is not known. A sample-barcoded 5' primer and a J-beta primer mix were used in a second PCR of roughly 7 to 12 cycles. TCRdb called the 5' RACE reads again in MiXCR, with one record for every CDR3 protein. The data show 1,100,000 or so distinct CDR3 sequences, with 40% to 50% seen just once and under 20% held by the top ten. Material for sequencing was blood. This receptor was taken from a woman in her sixties in good health. The chain combines TRBV20-1 with TRBJ2-7, with D possibly matching TRBD1 (6 bases). The CDR3 loop reads CSATPGHQSYEQYF. The DNA for the CDR3 is TGCAGTGCCACCCCGGGACACCAGTCCTACGAGCAGTACTTC.